This is a list of T cell receptor beta chains from one sample in a study of metastatic and nonmetastatic thyroid tumors. TCRdb reanalyzed the PCR reads via MiXCR. The sample yields over 15,000 clones, about 33% seen once. Source material: adjacent normal tissue. The receptors were sampled from a female donor with papillary thyroid cancer or a benign thyroid nodule (not recorded which). Some clones in this sample may be carry-over from other donors' samples. The CDR3 runs from the conserved cysteine through the conserved F or W. Fields, in order: D gene, clone size, V gene, J gene, CDR3 DNA, CDR3 protein. D genes are given only for firm matches. Clone size appears in some rows only: once, few, many, or a class for an expanded clone.

D gene: NA; clone size: NA; V gene: TRBV4-2; J gene: TRBJ1-5; CDR3 DNA: TGTGCCAGCAGCCAAGGCCCGGGGCAGCCCCAGCATTTT; CDR3 protein: CASSQGPGQPQHF
D gene: TRBD2; clone size: NA; V gene: TRBV20-1; J gene: TRBJ2-1; CDR3 DNA: TGCAGTGCTAGAGATGGTGGGGTAGCGGGGGAGCAGTTCTTC; CDR3 protein: CSARDGGVAGEQFF
D gene: NA; clone size: NA; V gene: TRBV6-5; J gene: TRBJ2-1; CDR3 DNA: TGTGCCAGCAGATTACCCGGGGCCACCCGCGAGCAGTTCTTC; CDR3 protein: CASRLPGATREQFF
D gene: NA; clone size: NA; V gene: TRBV2; J gene: TRBJ1-1; CDR3 DNA: TGTGCCAGCAGCGGGCCTGGGGGTGAAGCTTTCTTT; CDR3 protein: CASSGPGGEAFF
D gene: TRBD2; clone size: NA; V gene: TRBV6-1; J gene: TRBJ2-7; CDR3 DNA: TGTGCCAGCAGTCCACAAACCGGGACTAGCGGAGCCTACGAGCAGTACTTC; CDR3 protein: CASSPQTGTSGAYEQYF
D gene: NA; clone size: few; V gene: TRBV6-1; J gene: TRBJ1-2; CDR3 DNA: TGTGCCAGCAAACGGGATCTGGCCTATGGCTACACCTTC; CDR3 protein: CASKRDLAYGYTF
D gene: NA; clone size: NA; V gene: TRBV5-1; J gene: TRBJ1-6; CDR3 DNA: TGCGCCAGCAGCGAAGGACACTCCTATAATTCACCCCTCCACTTT; CDR3 protein: CASSEGHSYNSPLHF
D gene: NA; clone size: NA; V gene: TRBV6-1; J gene: TRBJ1-2; CDR3 DNA: TGTGCCAGCAGTGAATCACTCAGGGCCCCTAATGGCTACACCTTC; CDR3 protein: CASSESLRAPNGYTF
D gene: TRBD1; clone size: medium-sized; V gene: TRBV10-3; J gene: TRBJ1-2; CDR3 DNA: TGTGCCATCAGTGAGTCGCCCTTGGACAGGACCTATGGCTACACCTTC; CDR3 protein: CAISESPLDRTYGYTF
D gene: NA; clone size: NA; V gene: TRBV9; J gene: TRBJ2-1; CDR3 DNA: TGTGCCAGCAGCGCCTACGAAGGTAGCGATGAGCAGTTCTTC; CDR3 protein: CASSAYEGSDEQFF
D gene: TRBD2; clone size: NA; V gene: TRBV5-1; J gene: TRBJ2-7; CDR3 DNA: TGCGCCAGCAGCACACTAGCGGGAGACTCCTACGAGCAGTACTTC; CDR3 protein: CASSTLAGDSYEQYF
D gene: TRBD2; clone size: NA; V gene: TRBV11-2; J gene: TRBJ2-3; CDR3 DNA: TGTGCCAGCAGCCCCCGAGCGGGGGGAGGAGATACGCAGTATTTT; CDR3 protein: CASSPRAGGGDTQYF
D gene: NA; clone size: NA; V gene: TRBV19; J gene: TRBJ2-5; CDR3 DNA: TGTGCCAGTAGTATAGACCTCCGCGCGGGGCGGGAGACCCAGTACTTC; CDR3 protein: CASSIDLRAGRETQYF
D gene: NA; clone size: NA; V gene: TRBV30; J gene: TRBJ2-6; CDR3 DNA: TGTGCCTGGAGCAGGGATTTGGTTGGGGCCAACGTCCTGACTTTC; CDR3 protein: CAWSRDLVGANVLTF
D gene: NA; clone size: once; V gene: TRBV5-4; J gene: TRBJ2-1; CDR3 DNA: TGTGCCAGCATCAACCCGGTTGACAATGAGCAGTTCTTC; CDR3 protein: CASINPVDNEQFF
D gene: NA; clone size: medium-sized; V gene: TRBV28; J gene: TRBJ1-2; CDR3 DNA: TGTGCCAGCAGAGAGGGGCGGGGTTGGGGTTATGGCTACACCTTC; CDR3 protein: CASREGRGWGYGYTF
D gene: TRBD1; clone size: many; V gene: TRBV6-4; J gene: TRBJ1-1; CDR3 DNA: TGTGCCAGCAGAAACAGGGGAGGAAACACTGAAGCTTTCTTT; CDR3 protein: CASRNRGGNTEAFF
D gene: NA; clone size: NA; V gene: TRBV28; J gene: TRBJ1-1; CDR3 DNA: TGTTCCAGCAGTCTCCCTGCGGAGGGTAGGTACACTGAAGCTTTCTTT; CDR3 protein: CSSSLPAEGRYTEAFF
D gene: TRBD2; clone size: NA; V gene: TRBV2; J gene: TRBJ2-3; CDR3 DNA: TGTGCCAGCAGTGAAGCGCTTCGGGGGGGAGTGAGCACAGATACGCAGTATTTT; CDR3 protein: CASSEALRGGVSTDTQYF
D gene: NA; clone size: NA; V gene: TRBV11-2; J gene: TRBJ1-3; CDR3 DNA: TGTGCCAGCAGCTTAGAGCGAGGACAGAACTCTGGAAACACCATATATTTT; CDR3 protein: CASSLERGQNSGNTIYF
D gene: TRBD2; clone size: many; V gene: TRBV20-1; J gene: TRBJ2-5; CDR3 DNA: TGCAGTGCTAGCGGCGGGGGGGCGGGTGAGACCCAGTACTTC; CDR3 protein: CSASGGGAGETQYF
D gene: NA; clone size: NA; V gene: TRBV19; J gene: TRBJ2-1; CDR3 DNA: TGTGCCAGTAGTCCCCAGGGCCTTTACAATGAGCAGTTCTTC; CDR3 protein: CASSPQGLYNEQFF
D gene: TRBD1; clone size: medium-sized; V gene: TRBV4-2; J gene: TRBJ1-3; CDR3 DNA: TGTGCCAGCAGCCAAGAACGGGACAGCGGGCACTCTGGAAACACCATATATTTT; CDR3 protein: CASSQERDSGHSGNTIYF
D gene: NA; clone size: few; V gene: TRBV12-3/TRBV12-4; J gene: TRBJ2-7; CDR3 DNA: TGTGCCAGCAGTCCTAACAGTCGAAGCTCCTACGAGCAGTACTTC; CDR3 protein: CASSPNSRSSYEQYF
D gene: TRBD2; clone size: many; V gene: TRBV11-2; J gene: TRBJ2-1; CDR3 DNA: TGTGCCAGCAGCTTCCGACTAGCGGGGGGGGTAGAGCAGTTCTTC; CDR3 protein: CASSFRLAGGVEQFF
D gene: TRBD2; clone size: many; V gene: TRBV30; J gene: TRBJ2-3; CDR3 DNA: TGTGCCTGGAGGGCCCGGGTGCGGGGGGGGACAGATACGCAGTATTTT; CDR3 protein: CAWRARVRGGTDTQYF
D gene: TRBD1; clone size: medium-sized; V gene: TRBV11-1; J gene: TRBJ2-2; CDR3 DNA: TGTGCCAGCAGCCCCTCGGACAGGGGCACCGGGGAGCTGTTTTTT; CDR3 protein: CASSPSDRGTGELFF
D gene: NA; clone size: many; V gene: TRBV6-1; J gene: TRBJ2-1; CDR3 DNA: TGTGCCAGCACCCCCGGGGGTGTTGAGCAGTTCTTC; CDR3 protein: CASTPGGVEQFF
D gene: TRBD1; clone size: few; V gene: TRBV28; J gene: TRBJ2-3; CDR3 DNA: TGTGCCAGCAGTGTGGACAGGTCCACAGATACGCAGTATTTT; CDR3 protein: CASSVDRSTDTQYF
D gene: TRBD1; clone size: many; V gene: TRBV3-1; J gene: TRBJ2-7; CDR3 DNA: TGTGCCAGCAGCCAAGCACCGGGACAGGGCTACGAGCAGTACTTC; CDR3 protein: CASSQAPGQGYEQYF
D gene: NA; clone size: many; V gene: TRBV4-2; J gene: TRBJ2-3; CDR3 DNA: TGTGCCAGCAGCCCTGGCGGGGCTAGCACAGATACGCAGTATTTT; CDR3 protein: CASSPGGASTDTQYF
D gene: NA; clone size: once; V gene: TRBV7-3; J gene: TRBJ2-2; CDR3 DNA: TGTGCCAGCAGCTGGGACTCAAACACCGGGGAGCTGTTTTTT; CDR3 protein: CASSWDSNTGELFF
D gene: NA; clone size: NA; V gene: TRBV12-3/TRBV12-4; J gene: TRBJ1-5; CDR3 DNA: TGTGCCAGCAGTTTAAAGCAAATGCATCAGCCCCAGCATTTT; CDR3 protein: CASSLKQMHQPQHF
D gene: NA; clone size: NA; V gene: TRBV18; J gene: TRBJ2-3; CDR3 DNA: TGTGCCAGCTCCGGAAGCGAAGGGTCTGGAGATACGCAGTATTTT; CDR3 protein: CASSGSEGSGDTQYF
D gene: NA; clone size: medium-sized; V gene: TRBV11-3; J gene: TRBJ1-2; CDR3 DNA: TGTGCCAGCAGCAAACAGGGTGGTGTTACTGGCTACACCTTC; CDR3 protein: CASSKQGGVTGYTF
D gene: NA; clone size: NA; V gene: TRBV18; J gene: TRBJ1-5; CDR3 DNA: TGTGCCAGCTCACCAAGGGCAGGGGTCACTAGCAATCAGCCCCAGCATTTT; CDR3 protein: CASSPRAGVTSNQPQHF
D gene: NA; clone size: medium-sized; V gene: TRBV2; J gene: TRBJ1-6; CDR3 DNA: TGTGCCAGCACCCCGAACACTTATAATTCACCCCTCCACTTT; CDR3 protein: CASTPNTYNSPLHF
D gene: TRBD2; clone size: NA; V gene: TRBV11-1; J gene: TRBJ2-2; CDR3 DNA: TGTGCCAGCAGCTTATGGCTAGCGGGGAACACCGGGGAGCTGTTTTTT; CDR3 protein: CASSLWLAGNTGELFF
D gene: NA; clone size: NA; V gene: TRBV13; J gene: TRBJ2-1; CDR3 DNA: TGTGCCAGCAGCTTGTCTGAGAGGAGCTCCTACAATGAGCAGTTCTTC; CDR3 protein: CASSLSERSSYNEQFF
D gene: NA; clone size: NA; V gene: TRBV5-1; J gene: TRBJ1-2; CDR3 DNA: TGCGCCAGCAGCTTGGGGTATGGCTACACCTTC; CDR3 protein: CASSLGYGYTF
D gene: NA; clone size: once; V gene: TRBV13; J gene: TRBJ2-1; CDR3 DNA: TGTGCCAGCAGCCGCCCGGGACAAGGTAGGCCCTCCTACAATGAGCAGTTCTTC; CDR3 protein: CASSRPGQGRPSYNEQFF
D gene: TRBD2; clone size: NA; V gene: TRBV7-2; J gene: TRBJ2-1; CDR3 DNA: TGTGCCAGCAGCTCAAGCGGGAGAGGGAATGAGCAGTTCTTC; CDR3 protein: CASSSSGRGNEQFF
D gene: TRBD1; clone size: NA; V gene: TRBV20-1; J gene: TRBJ2-7; CDR3 DNA: TGCAGTGCCTCAGACAGGGGGCGGCCGTCAGGCGAGCAGTACTTC; CDR3 protein: CSASDRGRPSGEQYF
D gene: TRBD1; clone size: NA; V gene: TRBV11-3; J gene: TRBJ2-7; CDR3 DNA: TGTGCCAGCAGCCCCCGGACAGGTTTACGTTACGAGCAGTACTTC; CDR3 protein: CASSPRTGLRYEQYF
D gene: NA; clone size: NA; V gene: TRBV9; J gene: TRBJ2-4; CDR3 DNA: TGTGCCAGCAGCGTAGGGTGGGATCCGGAAAACATTCAGTACTTC; CDR3 protein: CASSVGWDPENIQYF
D gene: NA; clone size: many; V gene: TRBV5-1; J gene: TRBJ1-3; CDR3 DNA: TGCGCCAGCAGCTTGGTAGGGGTTGGAAACACCATATATTTT; CDR3 protein: CASSLVGVGNTIYF
D gene: TRBD1; clone size: NA; V gene: TRBV20-1; J gene: TRBJ2-7; CDR3 DNA: TGCAGTGCTTACAGGGGCAGCTCCTACGAGCAGTACTTC; CDR3 protein: CSAYRGSSYEQYF
D gene: NA; clone size: few; V gene: TRBV12-3/TRBV12-4; J gene: TRBJ2-7; CDR3 DNA: TGTGCCAGCAGTGCAGCCTTGTTCTACGAGCAGTACTTC; CDR3 protein: CASSAALFYEQYF
D gene: NA; clone size: many; V gene: TRBV19; J gene: TRBJ1-1; CDR3 DNA: TGTGCCAGTAGTATCGGCGGGGCGAACACTGAAGCTTTCTTT; CDR3 protein: CASSIGGANTEAFF
D gene: NA; clone size: NA; V gene: TRBV11-1; J gene: TRBJ2-2; CDR3 DNA: TGTGCCAGCAGCTCAACAGGGACGTCGAACACCGGGGAGCTGTTTTTT; CDR3 protein: CASSSTGTSNTGELFF
D gene: NA; clone size: NA; V gene: TRBV7-2; J gene: TRBJ2-2; CDR3 DNA: TGTGCCGGCAGCTTAAGTCAGACCGGTGAGCCGTTTTTT; CDR3 protein: CAGSLSQTGEPFF
D gene: NA; clone size: NA; V gene: TRBV6-1; J gene: TRBJ1-1; CDR3 DNA: TGTGCCAGCAGTGCGAATTGGGGGACTGAAGCTTTCTTT; CDR3 protein: CASSANWGTEAFF
D gene: NA; clone size: many; V gene: TRBV20-1; J gene: TRBJ2-7; CDR3 DNA: TGCAGTGCGGATAGACAAGGGGACTCCTACGAGCAGTACTTC; CDR3 protein: CSADRQGDSYEQYF